What follows are 24 T cell receptor beta chains derived from one specimen sequenced in a study of T cell responses to AZD1222 COVID-19 vaccine. Measured with immunoSEQ multiplex PCR; TCRdb has only the in-frame clones, and not every one. This table has about 150,000 clones, 70% to 90% appearing once. Sequenced here: peripheral blood, sampled on day 0 of AZD1222 vaccination. The origin of the receptors is an adult in good health.

The V gene is TRBV7-8, the J gene TRBJ2-7, with 8 bases matching TRBD2. This CDR3 comprises 16 residues. V shed 2 bases and J 9 bases; nucleotides not matched to a gene: 15. Germline V gene lookup returns CDR1 SGHVS and CDR2 FQNEAQ. The CDR3 here is CASSLPPTSAREGQYF. For the CDR3, the DNA is TGTGCCAGCAGCTTACCCCCGACTAGCGCGAGGGAGGGGCAGTACTTC.

The chain recombines TRBV6-1 with TRBJ1-2, with D possibly matching TRBD1 (5 bases). Germline-derived CDR1 and CDR2 are MNHNS and SASEGT. This CDR3 comprises 15 residues. Deletions cut 1 base from V and 8 bases from J, with 17 bases between. The CDR3 sequence is CASSEDQGAYGGYTF. The DNA of the CDR3 is TGTGCCAGCAGTGAAGATCAAGGGGCCTACGGCGGCTACACCTTC.

The rearrangement uses TRBV9 and TRBJ1-4; a weak D match, TRBD1 (6 bases). With 1 base removed from V and 5 bases from J, the gap between germline ends came to 12 bases. Germline assignment: CDR1 SGDLS and CDR2 YYNGEE. This CDR3 contains 15 residues. The CDR3 protein is CASSVRGQPNEKLFF. In DNA, the CDR3 is TGTGCCAGCAGCGTACGAGGACAGCCAAATGAAAAACTGTTTTTT.

The chain's CDR3 is CASSIDLGVGANVLTF. CDR3 in DNA: TGTGCCAGTAGTATAGATTTAGGGGTTGGGGCCAACGTCCTGACTTTC. The chain combines TRBV19 with TRBJ2-6; D is possibly TRBD1 (5 bases). Trimming took off 0 bases at V and 3 bases at J, with 9 bases between the two ends. The germline V gene has CDR1 LNHDA and CDR2 SQIVND (reference sequence). The CDR3 consists of 16 residues.

V usage is TRBV5-6 and J usage is TRBJ1-3, with 9 bases aligning to TRBD1. Germline CDR1 and CDR2: SGHDT and YYEEEE. The length of the CDR3 is 17 residues. The ends lost 4 bases at V and 2 bases at J; junction bases unmatched: 10. The CDR3 is CASSQGQGLGTGNTIYF. Written as DNA, the CDR3 is TGTGCCAGCAGCCAAGGACAGGGGCTCGGTACTGGAAACACCATATATTTT.

J is TRBJ2-7 and V is TRBV12-3 or TRBV12-4; tentatively, D is TRBD2 (6 bases). Trimming cost V 2 bases and J 3 bases, with 8 bases left between them. This CDR3 comprises 13 residues. CDR3 DNA sequence: TGTGCCAGCAGTTTATCGGGAGTCTACGAGCAGTACTTC. Amino acids: CASSLSGVYEQYF.

CDR3 coding DNA: TGTGCCAGCAGTTCCGGGGAGCGGTTTCAATCTTTCTTT. Encoded protein: CASSSGERFQSFF. V and J are TRBV28 and TRBJ1-1, with D unclear. This CDR3 has 13 amino acids. CDR1 is MDHEN and CDR2 is SYDVKM in the germline V gene. V lost 4 bases and J 12 bases, leaving 18 bases between the germline ends. The variable domain in full, with the rest retrieved from reference TRBV28 and TRBJ1-1, is DVKVTQSSRYLVKRTGEKVFLECVQDMDHENMFWYRQDPGLGLRLIYFSYDVKMKEKGDIPEGYSVSREKKERFSLILESASTNQTSMYLCASSSGERFQSFFGQGTRLTVV.

V usage is TRBV7-2 and J usage is TRBJ1-2, with TRBD1 as a possible D gene (5 bases). V lost 5 bases and J 2 bases, leaving 18 bases between the germline ends. Looked up from germline, CDR1 is SGHTA and CDR2 is FQGNSA. CDR3 length equals 16 residues. This CDR3 is CASSRFRGALNYGYTF. The CDR3 DNA reads TGTGCCAGCAGCCGGTTTCGCGGGGCGTTAAACTATGGCTACACCTTC.

This chain joins TRBV5-4 and TRBJ2-7; 9 bases are shared with TRBD2. The CDR3 covers 14 residues. Trimming removed 5 bases from V and 4 bases from J; junction bases left unmatched: 7. Germline V gives CDR1 SGHNT, CDR2 YYREEE (reference sequence). In nucleotides, the CDR3 is TGTGCCAGCAGGAAAGCGGGAGGACCTTACGAGCAGTACTTC. Amino acid sequence: CASRKAGGPYEQYF.

Concerning this clone: Sequence at one end of the junction differs from germline and may be a read error. The chain couples TRBV7-2 to TRBJ1-1; D gene uncertain. The germline V gene has CDR1 SGHTA and CDR2 FQGNSA. The CDR3 runs to 14 residues. CDR3 DNA: TGTGCCAGCAGCTTAGCTGGCCCGAACGCTGAAGCTTTCTTT. Translation gives CASSLAGPNAEAFF.

The chain joins TRBV10-3 to TRBJ1-1; D perhaps matches TRBD1 (5 bases). The V end lost 6 bases, the J end lost 0 bases, and 11 bases lay between the germline ends. The CDR3 runs 14 residues. Germline loops: CDR1 ENHRY, CDR2 SYGVKD. The CDR3: CAIRQDTLNTEAFF. In DNA form, the CDR3 reads TGTGCCATCAGACAGGACACCCTGAACACTGAAGCTTTCTTT.

The chain is built from TRBV28 and TRBJ1-4; tentatively, D is TRBD1 (5 bases). Per the germline V gene, CDR1 is MDHEN and CDR2 is SYDVKM. Trimming shortened V by 5 bases and J by 0 bases, and 7 bases separated the two germline ends. The CDR3 runs to 14 residues. The DNA of the CDR3 is TGTGCCAGCAGTCGGACACCAACTAATGAAAAACTGTTTTTT. It encodes CASSRTPTNEKLFF.

The chain combines TRBV27 with TRBJ1-5; D may be TRBD1 (5 bases). V was clipped by 3 bases and J by 8 bases, with 29 bases between them. The CDR3 is made up of 19 amino acids. The V gene's germline CDR1 is MNHEY and CDR2 SMNVEV (reference sequence). CDR3 sequence: CASSFPTEPTSPLREPQHF. In DNA, the CDR3 is TGTGCCAGCAGTTTCCCGACAGAACCCACCTCTCCTCTGCGGGAGCCCCAGCATTTT.

The V call is TRBV30, the J call TRBJ1-3; D unresolved. The CDR3 runs 13 residues. The ends were cut back, 4 bases at V and 0 bases at J, with 7 bases in the middle. CDR1 and CDR2 from the germline V gene are GTSNPN and SVGIG (reference sequence). The CDR3 reads CAWTGFSGNTIYF. The CDR3 DNA follows: TGTGCCTGGACCGGGTTCTCTGGAAACACCATATATTTT.

The rearrangement joins TRBV15 to TRBJ2-5; TRBD2 is a possible D gene (5 bases). V lost 0 bases and J lost 3, with 11 bases in between. Germline V CDR1 and CDR2: LNHNV, YYDKDF (reference sequence). The CDR3 length is 15 residues. The CDR3 region is CATSRELAGEETQYF. The CDR3, as DNA: TGTGCCACCAGCAGAGAGCTAGCCGGGGAAGAGACCCAGTACTTC.

The chain recombines TRBV7-2 with TRBJ1-2; the match to TRBD1 covers 7 bases. The CDR3 is 13 amino acids. Germline V gene data show CDR1 as SGHTA and CDR2 as FQGNSA. The ends lost 3 bases at V and 4 bases at J; junction bases unmatched: 2. CDR3 region: CASSLDRSYGYTF. The CDR3 coding sequence is TGTGCCAGCAGCTTGGACAGGAGCTATGGCTACACCTTC.

The chain uses TRBV10-2 and TRBJ2-2; D is perhaps TRBD2 (6 bases). The ends were cut back, 7 bases at V and 1 base at J, with 10 bases in the middle. This CDR3 has 14 amino acids. Germline CDR1 WSHSY, CDR2 SAAADI. The DNA of the CDR3 is TGCGCCAGCACCGGGACTCTGAACACCGGGGAGCTGTTTTTT. This encodes CASTGTLNTGELFF.

CDR3 nucleotide sequence: TGTGCCAGCAGTCCCCAGGGGACTAGCGGGAAACCCCGGTTCTTC. It is translated as CASSPQGTSGKPRFF. The V and J genes are TRBV6-5 and TRBJ2-1, with TRBD2 matching over 13 bases. Germline-derived CDR1 and CDR2 are MNHEY and SVGAGI. This CDR3 region has 15 residues. J gave up 15 bases and V 5 bases, and 13 bases lay outside the gene matches.

V usage is TRBV18 and J usage is TRBJ2-7; possible D gene TRBD2, 6 bases. Germline CDR1 KGHSH, CDR2 LQKENI. Deletions cut 3 bases from V and 0 bases from J, with 9 bases between. This CDR3 has 14 amino acids. CDR3 nucleotide sequence: TGTGCCAGCTCACCTAGCGGAAGCTCCTACGAGCAGTACTTC. Translated, it gives CASSPSGSSYEQYF. Full variable domain (remainder filled in from reference TRBV18 and TRBJ2-7): NAGVMQNPRHLVRRRGQEARLRCSPMKGHSHVYWYRQLPEEGLKFMVYLQKENIIDESGMPKERFSAEFPKEGPSILRIQQVVRGDSAAYFCASSPSGSSYEQYFGPGTRLTVT.

The chain uses TRBV5-5 and TRBJ1-6, with TRBD1 matching over 9 bases. J was trimmed by 10 bases and V by 2 bases; bases with no gene match: 4. Germline-derived CDR1 and CDR2 are SGHKS and YYEKEE (reference sequence). The CDR3 sequence is 14 residues long. The CDR3 loop is CASSFDRGLSPLHF. The CDR3 nucleotides are TGTGCCAGCAGCTTCGACAGGGGGTTGTCACCCCTCCACTTT.

The chain employs TRBV7-9 and TRBJ2-7, with TRBD2 identical over 8 bases. In germline, CDR1 is SEHNR, CDR2 FQNEAQ (reference sequence). V trimming: 3 bases; J trimming: 5 bases; junction bases outside the gene matches: 3. CDR3 length: 13 amino acids. CDR3 protein: CASSLGTRDEQYF. CDR3 DNA: TGTGCCAGCAGCTTGGGGACTAGGGACGAGCAGTACTTC.

V usage is TRBV6-5 and J usage is TRBJ1-4, with D unresolved. Germline assignment: CDR1 MNHEY and CDR2 SVGAGI. Trimming shortened V by 5 bases and J by 4 bases, and 11 bases separated the two germline ends. This CDR3 is 14 amino acids long. The CDR3: CASSTGGGNEKLFF. The CDR3 DNA reads TGTGCCAGCAGTACCGGAGGCGGTAATGAAAAACTGTTTTTT.

This clone appeared a few times. The rearrangement links TRBV2 to TRBJ2-7; 7 nucleotides agree with TRBD1. This CDR3 has 14 amino acids. After removal of 4 bases from V and 2 bases from J, the junction contained 5 bases not matched to a gene. Germline V gene lookup returns CDR1 SNHLY and CDR2 FYNNEI. For the CDR3, the DNA is TGTGCCAGCAGTGTGGGGACAGTAACCTACGAGCAGTACTTC. This encodes CASSVGTVTYEQYF.

This clone was detected only once. Here the CDR3 DNA reads TGCGCCAGCAGCTTGGTTGCAACTAATGAAAAACTGTTTTTT. Its protein product is CASSLVATNEKLFF. The chain carries TRBV5-1 and TRBJ1-4; D call uncertain. The CDR3 sequence is 14 residues long. Trimming removed 0 bases from V and 0 bases from J, with 3 bases in between. Germline V gene data show CDR1 as SGHRS and CDR2 as YFSETQ.